The entry below describes one T cell receptor (beta chain). This clone appeared once. The clone's antigen remains unknown. The sample holds no much larger clone one base away, and base qualities are not on file. From the germline V gene, CDR1 is MDHEN and CDR2 is SYDVKM. Reading from cysteine to phenylalanine, the CDR3 counts 14 amino acids. Only the CDR3 portion is preserved as DNA: 42 bases, with reading frame beginning at the first base. V sheds 3 bases and J sheds 5 bases, leaving 10 bases between their ends. Each collaborating institution followed its own protocols to collect whole blood in K2EDTA tubes. For TCRbeta analysis, collaborators shipped samples as frozen whole blood, isolated PBMCs, or DNA extracted from either of those sample types. The data were obtained in a study of blood T cell repertoires in COVID-19 (dated by TCRdb to 2018 to 2020). Background on the whole study: The collaborator samples originated in the United States, Italy and Spain and spanned the acute and convalescent phases of COVID-19. The material from the prospective study consisted of cDNA or gDNA derived from T cells, B-cell-depleted T cells, or PBMCs. Deeply sampled blood TCRbeta repertoires from subjects exposed to, actively infected with, or recovered from COVID-19 were included in the dataset. The repertoires were released in a freely available public database meant as a resource for research on the immune response to SARS-CoV-2. Samples came from the ongoing ImmuneRACE study (first 160 participants) plus 1,254 subjects from 6 global collaborators. The sample metadata nearly always contained a de-identified subject ID, COVID-19 status, age in years and sex. Where available, HLA class I and class II types were obtained from metadata supplied by the sample provider rather than from assay-based typing.

General findings and caveats noted by the study authors: How much clinical and demographic metadata was included differed by source and by participant, and the metadata was provided uncurated.

TCRbeta CDR3 regions were amplified from genomic DNA by means of the immunoSEQ Assay, a bias-controlled multiplex PCR. The study's processing was this. The number of nucleated cells in each sample was estimated from the amplification of reference gene primers within the assay. Sequence reads were collapsed and filtered to measure the absolute abundance of every unique TCRbeta CDR3 rearrangement. For each sample, productive Simpson clonality was calculated as the square root of Simpson's diversity index over productive rearrangements. The table comes from immuneACCESS by way of TCRdb, which keeps in-frame sequences with V and J called. Part of the clones is missing from these tables; in studies checked, under half for an unresolved V gene and the rest for unknown reasons. The DNA gave D and trimming, while V, J and clone size come from that table. In this sample the table shows approximately 150,000 clones, around 88% of which occur a single time. Approximately 1.4% of the sample goes to the ten largest clones.

The V gene is TRBV28 and the J gene is TRBJ1-4; TRBD1 is possibly the D segment (5 matching bases). The sequenced material came from peripheral blood. This receptor was obtained from a woman aged 60 to 75 with acute or convalescent COVID-19. The CDR3 has the sequence CASSFGGSNEKLFF. The sequenced DNA is TGTGCCAGCAGTTTCGGGGGGTCCAATGAAAAACTGTTTTTT.